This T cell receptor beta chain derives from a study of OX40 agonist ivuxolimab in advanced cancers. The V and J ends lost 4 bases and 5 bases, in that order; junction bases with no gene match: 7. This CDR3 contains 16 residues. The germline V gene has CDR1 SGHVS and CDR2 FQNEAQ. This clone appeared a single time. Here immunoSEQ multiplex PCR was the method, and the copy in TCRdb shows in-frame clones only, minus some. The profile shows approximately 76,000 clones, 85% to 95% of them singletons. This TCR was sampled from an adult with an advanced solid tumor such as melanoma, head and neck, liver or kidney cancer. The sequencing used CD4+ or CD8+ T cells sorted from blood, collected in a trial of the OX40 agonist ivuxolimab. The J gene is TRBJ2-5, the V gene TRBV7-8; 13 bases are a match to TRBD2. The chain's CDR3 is CASSSWTSGSGETQYF. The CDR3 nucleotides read TGTGCCAGCAGCTCCTGGACTAGCGGGAGTGGGGAGACCCAGTACTTC. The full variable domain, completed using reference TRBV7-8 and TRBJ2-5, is GAGVSQSPRYKVAKRGQDVALRCDPISGHVSLFWYQQALGQGPEFLTYFQNEAQLDKSGLPSDRFFAERPEGSVSTLKIQRTQQEDSAVYLCASSSWTSGSGETQYFGPGTRLLVL.